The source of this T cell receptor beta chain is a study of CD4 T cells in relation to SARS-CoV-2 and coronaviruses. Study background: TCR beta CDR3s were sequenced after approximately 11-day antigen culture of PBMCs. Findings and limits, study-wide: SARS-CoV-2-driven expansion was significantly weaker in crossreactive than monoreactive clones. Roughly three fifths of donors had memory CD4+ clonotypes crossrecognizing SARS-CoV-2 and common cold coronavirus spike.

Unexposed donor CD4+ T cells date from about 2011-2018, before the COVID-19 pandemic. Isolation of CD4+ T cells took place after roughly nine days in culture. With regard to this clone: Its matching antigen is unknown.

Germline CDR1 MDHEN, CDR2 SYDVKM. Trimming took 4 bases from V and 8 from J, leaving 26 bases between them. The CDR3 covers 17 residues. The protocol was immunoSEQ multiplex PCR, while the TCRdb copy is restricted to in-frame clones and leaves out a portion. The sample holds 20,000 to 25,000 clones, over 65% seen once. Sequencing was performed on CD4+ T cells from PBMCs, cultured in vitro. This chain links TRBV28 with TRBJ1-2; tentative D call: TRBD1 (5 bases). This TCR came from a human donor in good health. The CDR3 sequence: CASSSGSVPRAAEGYTF. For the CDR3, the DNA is TGTGCCAGCAGTTCAGGCTCGGTCCCCAGGGCCGCCGAGGGCTACACCTTC.